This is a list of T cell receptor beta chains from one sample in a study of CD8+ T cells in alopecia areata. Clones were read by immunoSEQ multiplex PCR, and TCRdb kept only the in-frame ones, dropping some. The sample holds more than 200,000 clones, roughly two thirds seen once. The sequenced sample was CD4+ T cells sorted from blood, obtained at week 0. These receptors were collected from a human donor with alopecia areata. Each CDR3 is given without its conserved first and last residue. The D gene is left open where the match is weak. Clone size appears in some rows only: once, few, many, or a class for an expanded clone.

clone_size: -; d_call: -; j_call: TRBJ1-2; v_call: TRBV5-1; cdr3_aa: ASSGSALNYGYT
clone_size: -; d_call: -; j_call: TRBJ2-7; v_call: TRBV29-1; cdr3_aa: SAGRRLTYEQY
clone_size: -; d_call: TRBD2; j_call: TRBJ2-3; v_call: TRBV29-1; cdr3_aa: SVAQTPLAGGLAADTQY
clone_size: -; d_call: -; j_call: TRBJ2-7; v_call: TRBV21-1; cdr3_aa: ASSWDTYEQY
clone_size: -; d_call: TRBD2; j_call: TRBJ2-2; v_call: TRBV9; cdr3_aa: ASSPSLGGGLTTGELF
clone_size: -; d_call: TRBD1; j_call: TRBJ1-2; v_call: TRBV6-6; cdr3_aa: ASSSGTGVFYGYT
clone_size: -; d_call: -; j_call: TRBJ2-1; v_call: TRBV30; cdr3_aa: AWSFSSGYNEQF
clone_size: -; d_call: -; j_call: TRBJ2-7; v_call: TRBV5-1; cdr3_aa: ASSPGPRGEQY
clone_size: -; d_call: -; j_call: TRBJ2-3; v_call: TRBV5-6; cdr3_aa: ASSLTLVSDTQY
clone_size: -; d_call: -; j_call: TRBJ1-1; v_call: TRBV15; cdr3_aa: ATSRELGLNTEAF
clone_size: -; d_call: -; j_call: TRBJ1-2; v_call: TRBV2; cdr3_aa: ASSEPNNYGYT
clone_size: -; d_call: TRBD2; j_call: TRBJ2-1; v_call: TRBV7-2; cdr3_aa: ASSRTGGTYNEQF
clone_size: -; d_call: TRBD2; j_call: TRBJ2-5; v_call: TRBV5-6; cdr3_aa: ASSLALAGGQTQY
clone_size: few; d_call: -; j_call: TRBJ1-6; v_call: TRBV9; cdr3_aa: ASSERGNNSPLH
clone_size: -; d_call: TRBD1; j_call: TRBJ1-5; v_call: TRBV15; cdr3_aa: ATSRDTDRGGQPQH
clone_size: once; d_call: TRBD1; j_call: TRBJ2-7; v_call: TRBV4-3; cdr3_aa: ASSSGQGDEQY
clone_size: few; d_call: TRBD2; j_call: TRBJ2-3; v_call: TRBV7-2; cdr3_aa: ASSLSTGGYTQY
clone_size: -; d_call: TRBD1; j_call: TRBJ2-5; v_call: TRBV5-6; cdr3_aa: ASSSPGQSFSKY
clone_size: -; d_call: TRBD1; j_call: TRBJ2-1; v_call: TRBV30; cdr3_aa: AWKDRGSYNEQF
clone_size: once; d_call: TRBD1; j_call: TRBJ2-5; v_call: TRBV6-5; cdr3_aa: ASSYSGTGQETQY
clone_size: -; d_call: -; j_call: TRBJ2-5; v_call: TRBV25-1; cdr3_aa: ASSNPLRGEVQY
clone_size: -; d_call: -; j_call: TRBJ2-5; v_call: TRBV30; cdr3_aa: AWRQQETQY
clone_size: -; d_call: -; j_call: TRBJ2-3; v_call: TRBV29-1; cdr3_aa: SASGVDTQY
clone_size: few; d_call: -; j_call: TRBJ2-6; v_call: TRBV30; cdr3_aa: AWSSGANVLT
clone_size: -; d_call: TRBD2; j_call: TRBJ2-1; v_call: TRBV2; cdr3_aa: ASSGLAGAPYNEQF
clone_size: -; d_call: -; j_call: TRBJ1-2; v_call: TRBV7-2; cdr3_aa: ASSLAGGRRTFNYGYT
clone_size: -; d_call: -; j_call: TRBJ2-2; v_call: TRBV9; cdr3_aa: ASSVGSTNTGELF
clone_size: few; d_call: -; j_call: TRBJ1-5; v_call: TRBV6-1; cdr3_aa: ASSEFSNQPQH
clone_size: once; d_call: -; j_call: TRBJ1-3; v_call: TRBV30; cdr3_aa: AWSGYSGNTIY
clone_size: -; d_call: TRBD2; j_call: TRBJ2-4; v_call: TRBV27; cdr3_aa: ASRELAGDPIAKNIQY
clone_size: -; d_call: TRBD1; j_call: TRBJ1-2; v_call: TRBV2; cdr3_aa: ASSDTGGSGYT
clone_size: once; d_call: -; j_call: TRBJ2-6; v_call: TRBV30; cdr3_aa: AWSPGSGANVLT
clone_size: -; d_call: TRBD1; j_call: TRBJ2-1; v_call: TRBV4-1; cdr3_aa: ASSQDRGQGAMGQF
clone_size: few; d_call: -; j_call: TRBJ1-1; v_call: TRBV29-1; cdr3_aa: SVFRENTEAF
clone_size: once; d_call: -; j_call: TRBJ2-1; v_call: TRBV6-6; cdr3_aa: ASALEAQQF
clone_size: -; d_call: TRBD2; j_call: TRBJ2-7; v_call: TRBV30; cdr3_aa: AWTSGVHEQY
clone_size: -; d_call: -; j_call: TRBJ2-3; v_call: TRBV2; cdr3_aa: ASSDGRGSTDTQY
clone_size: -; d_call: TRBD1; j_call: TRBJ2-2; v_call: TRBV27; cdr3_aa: ASRWDREGTGELF
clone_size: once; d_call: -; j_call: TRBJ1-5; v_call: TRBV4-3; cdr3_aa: ASSQVRTVSNQPQH
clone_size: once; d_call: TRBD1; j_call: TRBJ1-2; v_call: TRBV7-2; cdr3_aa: ASSSRTGSYGYT
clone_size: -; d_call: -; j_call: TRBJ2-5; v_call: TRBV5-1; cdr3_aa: ASSLDPQQPETQY
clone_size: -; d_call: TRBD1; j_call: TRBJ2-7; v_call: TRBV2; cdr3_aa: ASSEGFARGPSYEQY
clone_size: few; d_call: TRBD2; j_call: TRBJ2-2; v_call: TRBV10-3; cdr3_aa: AISDPSGGIGELF
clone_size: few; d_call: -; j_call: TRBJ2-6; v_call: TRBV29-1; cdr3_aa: SVDKGSGANVLT
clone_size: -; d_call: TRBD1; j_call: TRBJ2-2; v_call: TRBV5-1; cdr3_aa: ASSTGTENTGELF
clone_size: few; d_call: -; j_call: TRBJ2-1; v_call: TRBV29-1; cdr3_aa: SVGGQGWKVHNEQF
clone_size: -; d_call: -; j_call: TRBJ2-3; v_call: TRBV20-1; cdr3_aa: SADWGDTQY